This T cell receptor (beta chain) came from a study of T cell repertoires in cytomegalovirus infection. CDR3 size: 13 residues. V shed 6 bases and J shed 4 bases, with 10 bases lying between them. TCRdb re-analysed the reads in MiXCR, keeping a single row per CDR3 protein. The top ten clones hold approximately 40% of a sample with around 430,000 distinct CDR3 sequences, approximately 40% of them seen once. This clonotype has a handful of counts. Antigen: not known. This receptor was obtained from a human donor in good health (CMV status not recorded). Some clones in this sample may be carry-over from other donors' samples. The chain is built from TRBV12-3 or TRBV12-4 and TRBJ1-5; D is ambiguous. The specimen comprised cultured PBMCs, sampled from culture after CMV antigen stimulation. The DNA for the CDR3 is TGTGCCAGCAGCCTTCATAGGAATCAGCCCCAGCATTTT. As protein: CASSLHRNQPQHF.